The 24 T cell receptor beta chains below come from one sample, sequenced in a study of blood T cell repertoires in COVID-19. Assay: immunoSEQ multiplex PCR; the TCRdb copy retains only in-frame clones and omits some. Of nearly 55,000 clones detected, 60% to 85% appear once; the ten largest clones hold 15%. Sample: peripheral blood. Receptors were obtained from a human donor with active or convalescent COVID-19. The donor label of this sample is uncertain.

The rearrangement uses TRBV3-1 (or the pseudogene TRBV3-2) and TRBJ2-5; 8 bases fit TRBD2. This CDR3 contains 14 residues. The ends lost 4 bases at V and 4 bases at J; junction bases unmatched: 5. Germline lookup yields CDR1 LGHDT and CDR2 YNNKEL (reference sequence). The CDR3, as DNA: TGTGCCAGCAGCCTCAGCGGGAGTAGAGAGACCCAGTACTTC. This translates into CASSLSGSRETQYF.

The CDR3 sequence: CASSLGNGGITDTQYF. For the CDR3, the DNA is TGTGCCAGCAGCTTAGGGAATGGAGGGATCACAGATACGCAGTATTTT. The J gene is TRBJ2-3, the V gene TRBV11-3, with D possibly TRBD2 on 6 matching bases. In germline, CDR1 is SGHNT, CDR2 YENEEA. V lost 1 base to trimming and J lost 2 bases, with 13 bases between them. This CDR3 contains 16 residues.

This clone occurred a few times. Here the CDR3 reads CASSRGTGGQPQHF. The DNA for the CDR3 is TGTGCCAGCAGCCGCGGGACAGGGGGACAGCCCCAGCATTTT. V gene TRBV3-1 (or the pseudogene TRBV3-2) combines with J gene TRBJ1-5; 11 nucleotides agree with TRBD1. CDR1 and CDR2 (germline): LGHDT, YNNKEL (reference sequence). The V and J ends lost 4 bases and 7 bases, in that order; junction bases with no gene match: 3. The CDR3 extends over 14 amino acids.

There are a few counts of this clone. The V gene is TRBV5-1, the J gene TRBJ2-1; TRBD2 is a possible D gene (5 bases). This CDR3 is built from 18 residues. Germline CDR1 and CDR2: SGHRS and YFSETQ. V was trimmed by 1 base and J by 0 bases, leaving 17 bases between them. The CDR3 DNA reads TGCGCCAGCAGCTTGCAGCCTGGACTTATAGGCTCCTACAATGAGCAGTTCTTC. It specifies CASSLQPGLIGSYNEQFF.

This rearrangement joins TRBV24-1 to TRBJ1-4; maybe TRBD1 (6 bases). This CDR3 has 15 residues. Germline loops: CDR1 KGHDR, CDR2 SFDVKD. Deletions cut 3 bases from V and 6 bases from J, with 13 bases between. The CDR3 nucleotides are TGTGCCACCAGTGATAAGCGGGGGGCGGATGAAAAACTGTTTTTT. Amino acid sequence: CATSDKRGADEKLFF.

This clone was observed a few times. The gene calls are TRBV5-4 and TRBJ1-3; 10 nucleotides match TRBD1. The length of the CDR3 is 16 residues. V gave up 4 bases and J gave up 2 bases; unmatched junction bases: 6. Per germline, CDR1 SGHNT and CDR2 YYREEE (reference sequence). CDR3 nucleotides: TGTGCCAGCAGCGCGATGACAGGGGGCGCTGGAAACACCATATATTTT. Translated: CASSAMTGGAGNTIYF.

This clone appeared once. This chain links TRBV7-9 with TRBJ1-4; 7 bases agree with TRBD1. Germline CDR1 and CDR2: SEHNR and FQNEAQ (reference sequence). V lost 0 bases and J lost 6; bases outside the gene matches: 1. The length of the CDR3 is 14 residues. CDR3 region: CASSLAQGYEKLFF. Here the CDR3 DNA reads TGTGCCAGCAGCTTAGCACAGGGGTATGAAAAACTGTTTTTT.

This CDR3 is CASSFTGVGYTF. The CDR3 nucleotides read TGTGCCAGCAGCTTCACAGGGGTTGGCTACACCTTC. The V call is TRBV5-6, the J call TRBJ1-2, with 7 bases fitting TRBD1. The length of the CDR3 is 12 residues. V lost 2 bases, J lost 7 bases, and 2 bases stayed unmatched. Germline V gene sequence: CDR1 SGHDT, CDR2 YYEEEE.

The chain recombines TRBV15 with TRBJ1-2; 7 bases fit TRBD1. This CDR3 region has 12 residues. Germline CDR1 is LNHNV and CDR2 is YYDKDF (reference sequence). The junction had 4 bases not matched to a gene; V was cut back by 5 bases and J by 7 bases. The CDR3 DNA reads as TGTGCCACCAGCCGTGACAGGGTTGGCTACACCTTC. Protein: CATSRDRVGYTF.

V gene TRBV7-9 combines with J gene TRBJ1-3; 12 bases align to TRBD1. The V gene's germline CDR1 is SEHNR and CDR2 FQNEAQ (reference sequence). The CDR3 is 18 residues long. After removal of 0 bases from V and 2 bases from J, the junction contained 5 bases not matched to a gene. The CDR3 region has the DNA TGTGCCAGCAGCTTAGCCGGGACAGGGGGCATAGCTGGAAACACCATATATTTT. Its protein product is CASSLAGTGGIAGNTIYF.

The V and J genes are TRBV5-1 and TRBJ1-2; a possible D gene is TRBD1 (6 bases). Germline assignment: CDR1 SGHRS and CDR2 YFSETQ. V lost 0 bases and J 0 bases, leaving 15 bases between the germline ends. The CDR3 totals 17 residues. The chain's CDR3 is CASSLAPGALANYGYTF. CDR3 sequence (DNA): TGCGCCAGCAGCTTGGCCCCAGGGGCCTTAGCTAACTATGGCTACACCTTC.

The J gene is TRBJ2-7, the V gene TRBV18; 8 positions agree with TRBD2. The V gene end was trimmed by 3 bases and the J gene end by 5 bases; junction bases not matched to a gene: 6. Germline V gene lookup returns CDR1 KGHSH and CDR2 LQKENI. CDR3 size: 14 residues. CDR3 region: CASSPFSGTDEQYF. Here the CDR3 DNA reads TGTGCCAGCTCACCCTTTAGCGGGACGGACGAGCAGTACTTC.

The chain combines TRBV28 with TRBJ1-1; D not certain. The CDR3 spans 13 residues. CDR1 is MDHEN, CDR2 SYDVKM, per germline. Trimming pared 3 bases from V and 0 bases from J, leaving 5 bases between. CDR3 DNA: TGTGCCAGCAGTTTTTGGCTGAACACTGAAGCTTTCTTT. Its protein product is CASSFWLNTEAFF.

The V gene is TRBV5-1, the J gene TRBJ2-7; tentative D call: TRBD2 (6 bases). Germline V lookup: CDR1 SGHRS, CDR2 YFSETQ. V dropped 3 bases and J dropped 3 bases, with 13 bases sitting between them. The CDR3 covers 14 residues. This chain's CDR3 is CASSWKRADYEQYF. As DNA, the CDR3 is TGCGCCAGCAGCTGGAAGCGGGCCGACTACGAGCAGTACTTC.

The V gene is TRBV27, the J gene TRBJ1-2; no reliable D call. Looked up from germline, CDR1 is MNHEY and CDR2 is SMNVEV (reference sequence). This CDR3 region has 14 residues. Trimming cost V 5 bases and J 0 bases, with 10 bases left between them. CDR3 DNA: TGTGCCAGCAGTCGAAAAACGGCTAACTATGGCTACACCTTC. Translation gives CASSRKTANYGYTF.

This clone was observed once. The V gene is TRBV19, the J gene TRBJ1-6; the D gene is possibly TRBD1 (6 bases). The CDR3 extends over 16 amino acids. The V gene lost 5 bases and the J gene lost 5 bases, with 16 bases spanning the gap. Germline V lookup: CDR1 LNHDA, CDR2 SQIVND (reference sequence). The CDR3, as DNA: TGTGCCAGTAGTTCCCAGGGGACATGGAATAATTCACCCCTCCACTTT. This gives the protein CASSSQGTWNNSPLHF. The variable domain in full, completed from reference TRBV19 and TRBJ1-6, reads DGGITQSPKYLFRKEGQNVTLSCEQNLNHDAMYWYRQDPGQGLRLIYYSQIVNDFQKGDIAEGYSVSREKKESFPLTVTSAQKNPTAFYLCASSSQGTWNNSPLHFGNGTRLTVT.

There are a few counts of this clone. The gene calls are TRBV6-2 or TRBV6-3 and TRBJ1-1, with TRBD1 identical over 7 bases. Unmatched junction bases numbered 4, after V lost 2 bases and J lost 1 base. From germline, CDR1 is MNHEY and CDR2 SVGEGT. The CDR3 loop spans 15 amino acids. CDR3 DNA: TGTGCCAGCAGTTACCCCCGGACAGGGAACACTGAAGCTTTCTTT. Protein product: CASSYPRTGNTEAFF.

V usage is TRBV27 and J usage is TRBJ1-4; TRBD1 matches at 9 bases. The CDR3 covers 14 residues. In germline, CDR1 is MNHEY, CDR2 SMNVEV (reference sequence). V was pared by 10 bases and J by 5 bases, with 8 bases of the junction left unmatched. The CDR3: CATAQGQGNEKLFF. The CDR3 DNA is TGTGCCACCGCCCAGGGACAGGGAAATGAAAAACTGTTTTTT.

By sample fraction, this clone is medium-sized. The chain has TRBV2 and TRBJ1-3, with 8 nucleotides matching TRBD1. From germline, CDR1 is SNHLY and CDR2 FYNNEI. J lost 0 bases, V lost 5 bases, and 3 bases had no gene match. CDR3 length: 15 amino acids. CDR3 in DNA: TGTGCCAGCAGTCCAGGACAGGGCTCTGGAAACACCATATATTTT. This sequence encodes CASSPGQGSGNTIYF.

The gene calls are TRBV7-3 and TRBJ2-7, with 11 bases identical to TRBD1. The CDR3 sequence is 14 residues long. Losses at the gene ends were 5 bases for V and 4 bases for J; bases not matched to a gene: 4. Germline loops: CDR1 SGHTA, CDR2 FQGTGA. CDR3 loop: CASSPDRGPYEQYF. The DNA for the CDR3 is TGTGCCAGCAGCCCGGACAGGGGGCCATACGAGCAGTACTTC.

This clone was seen a few times. The gene calls are TRBV7-3 and TRBJ2-3, with D tentatively TRBD2 (5 bases). V shed 2 bases and J shed 0 bases, with 9 bases lying between them. The germline V gene has CDR1 SGHTA and CDR2 FQGTGA. CDR3 size: 15 residues. Here the CDR3 DNA reads TGTGCCAGCAGCTTAGTAGCGACTAGCACAGATACGCAGTATTTT. Its translation: CASSLVATSTDTQYF.

The chain combines TRBV12-5 with TRBJ1-1; D gene unclear. The CDR3 runs 13 residues. The germline V gene has CDR1 LGHNT and CDR2 FRNRAP. V was clipped by 0 bases and J by 4 bases, with 6 bases between them. In nucleotides, the CDR3 is TGTGCTAGTGGTTTGGTCGGTGGCACTGAAGCTTTCTTT. Its translation: CASGLVGGTEAFF.

V is TRBV7-9 and J is TRBJ1-1; the D gene is possibly TRBD1 (6 bases). The V end lost 2 bases, the J end lost 0 bases, and 10 bases lay between the germline ends. The CDR3 is 15 amino acids. Germline CDR1 is SEHNR and CDR2 is FQNEAQ (reference sequence). CDR3 region: CASSLSQGLNTEAFF. CDR3 sequence (DNA): TGTGCCAGCAGCTTAAGTCAGGGGCTGAACACTGAAGCTTTCTTT.

This rearrangement joins TRBV2 to TRBJ2-5; no definite D call. The CDR3 contains 13 residues. V lost 11 bases, J lost 3 bases, and 16 bases lay in between. The germline V gene has CDR1 SNHLY and CDR2 FYNNEI. CDR3 nucleotide sequence: TGTGCCCATGATCGCGGTAACAAAGAGACCCAGTACTTC. This gives the protein CAHDRGNKETQYF.